The 13 T cell receptor beta chains below come from one sample, sequenced in a study of shared clonotypes between healthy human individuals. Assay: immunoSEQ multiplex PCR; the TCRdb copy retains only in-frame clones and omits some. The sample lists roughly 170,000 clones; over 50% were seen once. Material for sequencing was memory CD4+ T cells sorted from blood. This sample's subset: CD45RA-negative fraction. The receptors were sampled from a man aged 25 to 40 in good health.

V is TRBV5-5 and J is TRBJ2-7, with 8 positions matching TRBD2. Germline CDR1 is SGHKS and CDR2 is YYEKEE (reference sequence). The CDR3 extends over 15 amino acids. V gave up 4 bases and J gave up 0 bases; unmatched junction bases: 6. CDR3 in amino acids: CASSLREGSSYEQYF. As DNA, the CDR3 is TGTGCCAGCAGCCTCCGGGAGGGGAGCTCCTACGAGCAGTACTTC.

V is TRBV6-5 and J is TRBJ2-3; perhaps TRBD1 as D (5 bases). V gave up 2 bases and J gave up 3 bases, with 9 bases separating them. CDR3 size: 14 residues. Germline assignment: CDR1 MNHEY and CDR2 SVGAGI. CDR3 DNA sequence: TGTGCCAGCAGTTACGGGCAGGGAACAGATACGCAGTATTTT. Its protein product is CASSYGQGTDTQYF.

V is TRBV2 and J is TRBJ2-5, with 7 nucleotides matching TRBD2. The germline V gene has CDR1 SNHLY and CDR2 FYNNEI. This CDR3 is 13 amino acids long. Losses at the gene ends were 7 bases for V and 5 bases for J; bases not matched to a gene: 7. The CDR3 loop is CASTREAVETQYF. Here the CDR3 DNA reads TGTGCCAGCACCCGGGAGGCGGTGGAGACCCAGTACTTC.

J is TRBJ2-7 and V is TRBV5-4; TRBD1 might be the D (6 bases). This CDR3 has 13 amino acids. Trimming pared 10 bases from V and 0 bases from J, leaving 14 bases between. The germline V gene has CDR1 SGHNT and CDR2 YYREEE (reference sequence). The CDR3 sequence is CASARDNSYEQYF. The CDR3 nucleotides are TGTGCCTCTGCCCGGGACAACTCCTACGAGCAGTACTTC. The whole variable domain, filled in from reference TRBV5-4 and TRBJ2-7, reads ETGVTQSPTHLIKTRGQQVTLRCSSQSGHNTVSWYQQALGQGPQFIFQYYREEENGRGNFPPRFSGLQFPNYSSELNVNALELDDSALYLCASARDNSYEQYFGPGTRLTVT.

This chain links TRBV6-5 with TRBJ2-5; 13 bases align to TRBD2. The V segment lost 8 bases and the J segment 5 bases; nucleotides outside the gene matches: 8. Per the germline V gene, CDR1 is MNHEY and CDR2 is SVGAGI. CDR3 length: 15 amino acids. The CDR3 DNA follows: TGTGCCAGCCGGGGGACTAGCGGGATCTCGGAGACCCAGTACTTC. Protein: CASRGTSGISETQYF.

There are a few counts of this clone. The V and J genes are TRBV11-2 and TRBJ2-7, with 12 bases identical to TRBD2. The V gene's germline CDR1 is SGHAT and CDR2 FQNNGV. The CDR3 length is 15 residues. V shed 5 bases, J shed 6 bases, and the junction held 8 bases outside the gene matches. The CDR3 DNA follows: TGTGCCAGCAGCCCGAGACTAGCGGGAGACGGCGAGCAGTACTTC. Protein: CASSPRLAGDGEQYF.

The table lists this clone with a few counts. V usage is TRBV10-3 and J usage is TRBJ1-1; TRBD1 matches 7 bases. With 1 base clipped from V and 4 bases from J, the junction kept 3 bases outside the gene matches. The CDR3 is made up of 14 amino acids. Germline V lookup: CDR1 ENHRY, CDR2 SYGVKD. Written as DNA, the CDR3 is TGTGCCATCAGTGAGTTACCAGGGGGCACTGAAGCTTTCTTT. This translates into CAISELPGGTEAFF.

The CDR3 protein is CASSEREGRGTEAFF. In nucleotides, the CDR3 is TGTGCCAGCAGTGAGCGGGAGGGCCGGGGCACTGAAGCTTTCTTT. This rearrangement joins TRBV27 to TRBJ1-1, with D unclear. Per the germline V gene, CDR1 is MNHEY and CDR2 is SMNVEV (reference sequence). V lost 5 bases, J lost 4 bases, and 17 bases lay in between. This CDR3 is 15 amino acids long.

This clone was observed a handful of times. The chain is built from TRBV10-1 and TRBJ2-1; possible D gene TRBD1, 5 bases. CDR1 is WNHNN, CDR2 SYGVQD, per germline (reference sequence). Trimming cost V 0 bases and J 0 bases, with 9 bases left between them. CDR3 length: 16 residues. For the CDR3, the DNA is TGCGCCAGCAGTGAGTCAGGGGCAAGCTCCTACAATGAGCAGTTCTTC. Its translation is CASSESGASSYNEQFF.

V and J are TRBV5-4 and TRBJ2-5; TRBD2 matches at 13 bases. V was clipped by 1 base and J by 5 bases; unmatched bases: 2. Germline values: CDR1 SGHNT, CDR2 YYREEE (reference sequence). CDR3 length: 15 residues. CDR3 in DNA: TGTGCCAGCAGCTTGACTAGCGGGAGGGCGGAGACCCAGTACTTC. Protein product: CASSLTSGRAETQYF.

J is TRBJ2-7 and V is TRBV5-1; D is perhaps TRBD1 or TRBD2 (5 bases each). Trimming pared 0 bases from V and 2 bases from J, leaving 12 bases between. CDR3 size: 15 residues. CDR1 and CDR2 (germline): SGHRS, YFSETQ. The CDR3: CASSLVGTGPYEQYF. CDR3 coding DNA: TGCGCCAGCAGCTTGGTTGGGACGGGCCCCTACGAGCAGTACTTC.

The chain couples TRBV5-1 to TRBJ2-7; D is unresolved. V dropped 0 bases and J dropped 0 bases, with 7 bases sitting between them. CDR1 is SGHRS, CDR2 YFSETQ, per germline. This CDR3 contains 14 residues. CDR3 DNA: TGCGCCAGCAGCTTGGGGGCAGCCTCCTACGAGCAGTACTTC. Protein sequence: CASSLGAASYEQYF.

The chain joins TRBV5-1 to TRBJ2-1; D call uncertain. Trimming cost V 2 bases and J 10 bases, with 13 bases left between them. Germline lookup yields CDR1 SGHRS and CDR2 YFSETQ. The CDR3 sequence is 13 residues long. The CDR3 sequence is CASSLMGMGEQFF. CDR3 sequence (DNA): TGCGCCAGCAGCTTAATGGGTATGGGGGAGCAGTTCTTC.